These 8 T cell receptor beta chains share one sample of origin, sequenced in a study of cytomegalovirus exposure and HLA in healthy donors (dated by TCRdb to 2015 to 2018). Libraries were made using the immunoSEQ multiplex PCR assay. A mixture of 60 forward primers for TCR Vbeta segments and 13 reverse primers for TCR Jbeta segments was used in the multiplex PCR. In its TCRdb copy, this immuneACCESS table keeps in-frame sequences only and misses some clones. Where compared with another copy, unresolved V genes explain less than half of these, and the others have no known cause. The sample table contains approximately 110,000 clones; only one count was recorded for 65% to 80% of them. The ten biggest clones cover approximately 13% of the sample. What was sequenced was PBMCs. These receptors came from a woman in her fifties or sixties in good health and CMV-seropositive.

V usage is TRBV5-1 and J usage is TRBJ1-1; D not resolved. The CDR3 runs to 15 residues. Germline V gene sequence: CDR1 SGHRS, CDR2 YFSETQ. Trimming took off 2 bases at V and 4 bases at J, with 15 bases between the two ends. The CDR3 nucleotides read TGCGCCAGCAGCTTTAATGTCGCTATGAGCACTGAAGCTTTCTTT. Amino acid sequence: CASSFNVAMSTEAFF.

About this clone: The same CDR3 can be traced to other DNA sequences in this sample. The gene calls are TRBV6-5 and TRBJ1-2; 8 bases match TRBD1. The junction had 5 bases not matched to a gene; V was cut back by 6 bases and J by 5 bases. The CDR3 runs 13 residues. CDR1 MNHEY and CDR2 SVGAGI come from the germline V gene. The CDR3 DNA follows: TGTGCCAGCAGCCCTGGGACAGGATATGGCTACACCTTC. Its translation: CASSPGTGYGYTF.

This chain uses TRBV14 with TRBJ1-2; D is possibly TRBD1 (6 bases). Trimming cost V 1 base and J 2 bases, with 11 bases left between them. Germline CDR1 is SGHDN and CDR2 is FVKESK. The CDR3 runs 15 residues. The CDR3 region is CASSQVTGWNYGYTF. In DNA form, the CDR3 reads TGTGCCAGCAGCCAAGTAACAGGGTGGAACTATGGCTACACCTTC.

The chain links TRBV4-2 to TRBJ1-5, with 7 bases aligning to TRBD1. The germline gives CDR1 LGHNA, CDR2 YNFKEQ. The CDR3 is 15 residues long. The junction had 10 bases not matched to a gene; V was cut back by 5 bases and J by 6 bases. CDR3: CASSSKTGNFQPQHF. DNA for the CDR3: TGTGCCAGCAGCTCTAAGACAGGGAATTTTCAGCCCCAGCATTTT.

This chain links TRBV5-3 with TRBJ2-6; a weak D match, TRBD2 (6 bases). TRBV5-3 is an ORF, with its function uncertain. V lost 0 bases, J lost 1 base, and 29 bases lay in between. This CDR3 region has 23 residues. CDR3 region: CARSLAGGVKLQGERSGANVLTF. The CDR3, as DNA: TGTGCCAGAAGCTTGGCGGGCGGGGTAAAGCTCCAGGGAGAACGGTCTGGGGCCAACGTCCTGACTTTC.

The genes are TRBV5-8 and TRBJ1-5, with no clear D. The CDR3 loop spans 14 amino acids. Trimming pared 2 bases from V and 11 bases from J, leaving 17 bases between. The germline CDR1 and CDR2 sequences are SGHTS and YDEGEE. The CDR3 sequence: CASSFALLRRAQHF. CDR3 coding DNA: TGTGCCAGCAGCTTCGCTCTACTAAGGAGGGCCCAGCATTTT. The variable domain in full, with the rest retrieved from reference TRBV5-8 and TRBJ1-5, is EAGVTQSPTHLIKTRGQQATLRCSPISGHTSVYWYQQALGLGLQFLLWYDEGEERNRGNFPPRFSGRQFPNYSSELNVNALELEDSALYLCASSFALLRRAQHFGDGTRLSIL.

This chain links TRBV7-9 with TRBJ2-2; a possible D gene is TRBD2 (5 bases). Germline assignment: CDR1 SEHNR and CDR2 FQNEAQ (reference sequence). Trimming took 2 bases from V and 7 from J, leaving 11 bases between them. The CDR3 length is 14 residues. The CDR3 spells CASSLMERGGELFF. CDR3 sequence (DNA): TGTGCCAGCAGCTTAATGGAACGGGGCGGGGAGCTGTTTTTT.

J is TRBJ2-3 and V is TRBV2; possibly TRBD2 for D (6 bases). Germline-derived CDR1 and CDR2 are SNHLY and FYNNEI. The CDR3 totals 12 residues. The germline V and J ends were trimmed by 6 bases and 8 bases, with 12 bases remaining between them. CDR3 residues: CASRRDSVTQYF. DNA for the CDR3: TGTGCCAGCAGGCGGGACTCAGTTACGCAGTATTTT.